This TCR beta chain was observed in a study of CD8+ T cells in alopecia areata. It was cDNA, reverse transcribed from extracted RNA, that served as the sequencing template. This table comes from immunoSEQ multiplex PCR, and its TCRdb copy is limited to in-frame clones, with some not included. The table includes about 97,000 clones, 35% to 45% detected once. Sorting separated CD4+ and CD8+ T cells out of PBMCs. Sequencing was done on a sample of CD4+ T cells sorted from blood. This clonotype was sampled from a human donor with alopecia areata.

DNA for the CDR3: TGTGCCAGCAGCGTACACCTCCCGGCCACCGGGGAGCTGTTTTTT. This codes for CASSVHLPATGELFF. The rearrangement links TRBV2 to TRBJ2-2; D is unresolved. CDR1 SNHLY and CDR2 FYNNEI come from the germline V gene. The CDR3 extends over 15 amino acids. V lost 6 bases and J 4 bases, leaving 15 bases between the germline ends.